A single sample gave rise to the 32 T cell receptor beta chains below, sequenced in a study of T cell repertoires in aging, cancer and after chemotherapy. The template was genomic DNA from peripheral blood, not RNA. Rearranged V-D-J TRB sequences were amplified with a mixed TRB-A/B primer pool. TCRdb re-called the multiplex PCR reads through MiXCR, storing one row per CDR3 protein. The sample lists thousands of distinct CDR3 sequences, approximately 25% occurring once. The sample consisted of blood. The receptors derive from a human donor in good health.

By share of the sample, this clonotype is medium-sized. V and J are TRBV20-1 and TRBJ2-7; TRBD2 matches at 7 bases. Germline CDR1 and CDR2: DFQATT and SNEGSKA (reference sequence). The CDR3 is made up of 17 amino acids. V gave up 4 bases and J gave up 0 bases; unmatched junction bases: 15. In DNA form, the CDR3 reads TGCAGTGCTATCTTGGCGGCTAGCGGTACTCGCTCCTACGAGCAGTACTTC. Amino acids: CSAILAASGTRSYEQYF.

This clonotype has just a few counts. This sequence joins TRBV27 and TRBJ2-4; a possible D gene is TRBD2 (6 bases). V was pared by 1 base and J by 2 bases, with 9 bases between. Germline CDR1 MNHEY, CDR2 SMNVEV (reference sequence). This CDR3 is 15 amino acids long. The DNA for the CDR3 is TGTGCCAGCAGTTTATGGGGGGTGACCAAAAACATTCAGTACTTC. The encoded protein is CASSLWGVTKNIQYF.

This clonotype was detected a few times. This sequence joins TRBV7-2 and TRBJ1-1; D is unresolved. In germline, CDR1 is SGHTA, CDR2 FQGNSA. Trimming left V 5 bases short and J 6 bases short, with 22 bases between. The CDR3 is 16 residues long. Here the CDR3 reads CASSVRLATAYSEAFF. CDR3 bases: TGTGCCAGCAGCGTCCGATTAGCTACGGCGTACTCTGAAGCTTTCTTT.

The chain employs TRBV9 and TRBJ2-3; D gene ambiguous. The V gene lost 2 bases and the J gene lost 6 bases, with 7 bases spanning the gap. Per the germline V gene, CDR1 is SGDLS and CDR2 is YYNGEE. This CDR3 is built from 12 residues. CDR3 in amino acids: CASSVQLDTQYF. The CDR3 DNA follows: TGTGCCAGCAGCGTCCAACTCGATACGCAGTATTTT. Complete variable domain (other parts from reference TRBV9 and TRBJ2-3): DSGVTQTPKHLITATGQRVTLRCSPRSGDLSVYWYQQSLDQGLQFLIQYYNGEERAKGNILERFSAQQFPDLHSELNLSSLELGDSALYFCASSVQLDTQYFGPGTRLTVL.

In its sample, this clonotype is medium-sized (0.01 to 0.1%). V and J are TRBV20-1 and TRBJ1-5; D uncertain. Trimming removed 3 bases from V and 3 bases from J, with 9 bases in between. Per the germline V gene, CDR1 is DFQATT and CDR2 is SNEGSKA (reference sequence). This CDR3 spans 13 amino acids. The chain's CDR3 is CSASNQHNQPQHF. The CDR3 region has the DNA TGCAGTGCTAGTAACCAGCACAATCAGCCCCAGCATTTT.

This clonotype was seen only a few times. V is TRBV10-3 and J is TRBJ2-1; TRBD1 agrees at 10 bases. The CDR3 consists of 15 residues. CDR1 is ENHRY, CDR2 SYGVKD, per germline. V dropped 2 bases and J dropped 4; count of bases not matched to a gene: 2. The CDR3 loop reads CAISEPGQGYNEQFF. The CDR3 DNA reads TGTGCCATCAGTGAGCCGGGACAGGGGTACAATGAGCAGTTCTTC.

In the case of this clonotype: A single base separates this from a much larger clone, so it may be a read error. CDR3 loop: CASSTGFYGYTF. The CDR3 DNA reads TGTGCCAGCAGTACAGGGTTTTATGGCTACACCTTC. The chain is built from TRBV28 and TRBJ1-2, with a possible D match to TRBD1 (6 bases). V lost 5 bases, J lost 5 bases, and 9 bases lay in between. The CDR3 totals 12 residues. Germline CDR1 is MDHEN and CDR2 is SYDVKM.

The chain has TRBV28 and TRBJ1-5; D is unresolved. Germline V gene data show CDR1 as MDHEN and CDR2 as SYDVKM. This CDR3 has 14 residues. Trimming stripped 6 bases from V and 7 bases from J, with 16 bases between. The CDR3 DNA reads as TGTGCCAGCAGCCATTCCCAGATGGTACAGCCCCAGCATTTT. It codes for CASSHSQMVQPQHF.

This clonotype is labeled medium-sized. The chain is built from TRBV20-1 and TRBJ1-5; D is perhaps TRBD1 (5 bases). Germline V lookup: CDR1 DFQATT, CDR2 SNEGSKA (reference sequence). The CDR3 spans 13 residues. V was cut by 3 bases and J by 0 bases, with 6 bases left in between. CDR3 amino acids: CSARGPSNQPQHF. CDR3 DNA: TGCAGTGCTAGGGGACCTAGCAATCAGCCCCAGCATTTT.

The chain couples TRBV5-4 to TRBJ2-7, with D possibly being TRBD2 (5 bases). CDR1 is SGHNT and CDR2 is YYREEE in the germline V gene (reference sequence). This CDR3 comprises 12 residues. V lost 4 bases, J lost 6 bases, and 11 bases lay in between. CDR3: CASSPGRVEQYF. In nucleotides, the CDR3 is TGTGCCAGCAGCCCCGGGCGGGTCGAGCAGTACTTC.

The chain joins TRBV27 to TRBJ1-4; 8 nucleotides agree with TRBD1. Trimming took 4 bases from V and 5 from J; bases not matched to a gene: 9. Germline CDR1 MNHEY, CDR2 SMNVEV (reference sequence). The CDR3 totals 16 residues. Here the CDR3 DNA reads TGTGCCAGCAGTTCTTTCCGGGACAGGCTCAATGAAAAACTGTTTTTT. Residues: CASSSFRDRLNEKLFF. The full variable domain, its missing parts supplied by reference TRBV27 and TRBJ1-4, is EAQVTQNPRYLITVTGKKLTVTCSQNMNHEYMSWYRQDPGLGLRQIYYSMNVEVTDKGDVPEGYKVSRKEKRNFPLILESPSPNQTSLYFCASSSFRDRLNEKLFFGSGTQLSVL.

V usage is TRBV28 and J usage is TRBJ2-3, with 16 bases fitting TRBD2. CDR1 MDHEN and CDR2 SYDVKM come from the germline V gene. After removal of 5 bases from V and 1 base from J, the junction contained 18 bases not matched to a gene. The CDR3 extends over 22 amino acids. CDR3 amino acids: CASSTTTVTGTSGREGTDTQYF. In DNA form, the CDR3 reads TGTGCCAGCAGTACTACGACAGTTACTGGGACTAGCGGGAGGGAGGGCACAGATACGCAGTATTTT.

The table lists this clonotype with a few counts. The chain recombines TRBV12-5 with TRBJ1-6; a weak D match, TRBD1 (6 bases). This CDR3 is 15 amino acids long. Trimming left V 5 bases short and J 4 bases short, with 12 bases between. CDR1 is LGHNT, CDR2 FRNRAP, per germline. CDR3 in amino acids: CASGEQGAYNSPLHF. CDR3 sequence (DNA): TGTGCTAGTGGTGAACAGGGAGCGTATAATTCACCCCTCCACTTT.

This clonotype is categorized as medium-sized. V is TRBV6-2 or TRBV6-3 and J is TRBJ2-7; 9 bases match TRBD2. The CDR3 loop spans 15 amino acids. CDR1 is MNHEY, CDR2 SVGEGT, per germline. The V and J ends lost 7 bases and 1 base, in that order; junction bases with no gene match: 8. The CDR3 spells CASTLRLAASYEQYF. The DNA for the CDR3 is TGTGCCAGCACCCTAAGACTAGCGGCGTCCTACGAGCAGTACTTC.

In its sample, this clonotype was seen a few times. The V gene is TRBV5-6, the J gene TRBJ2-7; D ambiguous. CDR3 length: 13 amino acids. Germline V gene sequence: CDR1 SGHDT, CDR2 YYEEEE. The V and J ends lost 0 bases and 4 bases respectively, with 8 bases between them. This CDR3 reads CASSLGAGYEQYF. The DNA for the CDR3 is TGTGCCAGCAGCTTGGGAGCCGGTTACGAGCAGTACTTC.

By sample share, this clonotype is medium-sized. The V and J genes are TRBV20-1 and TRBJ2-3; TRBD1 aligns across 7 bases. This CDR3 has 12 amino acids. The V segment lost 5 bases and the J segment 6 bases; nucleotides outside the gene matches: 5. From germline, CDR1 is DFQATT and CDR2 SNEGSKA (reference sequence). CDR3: CSAGQVKDTQYF. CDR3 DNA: TGCAGTGCTGGACAGGTTAAGGATACGCAGTATTTT.

The CDR3 DNA is TGCGCCAGCAGCCAACTTTTAGTCCCGTCTAACTATGGCTACACCTTC. This codes for CASSQLLVPSNYGYTF. This chain uses TRBV4-1 with TRBJ1-2, with D unclear. Germline V CDR1 and CDR2: MGHRA, YSYEKL. CDR3 length equals 16 residues. V lost 2 bases and J lost 0, with 13 bases in between.

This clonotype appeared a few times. The CDR3 DNA follows: TGTGCCAGCAGTTTTAGGGGGCACAATGAGCAGTTCTTC. Translation: CASSFRGHNEQFF. The V call is TRBV12-3 or TRBV12-4, the J call TRBJ2-1; 7 bases line up with TRBD1. The CDR3 loop spans 13 amino acids. After removal of 3 bases from V and 5 bases from J, the junction contained 1 base not matched to a gene.

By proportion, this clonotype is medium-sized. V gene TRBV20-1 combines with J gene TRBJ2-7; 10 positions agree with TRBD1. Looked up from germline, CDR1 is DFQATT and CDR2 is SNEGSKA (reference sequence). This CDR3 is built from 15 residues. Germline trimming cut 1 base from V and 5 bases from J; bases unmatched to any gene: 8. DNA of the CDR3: TGCAGTGCTAGAGGTCAGCCTGGGACAGGGGACGAGCAGTACTTC. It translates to CSARGQPGTGDEQYF.

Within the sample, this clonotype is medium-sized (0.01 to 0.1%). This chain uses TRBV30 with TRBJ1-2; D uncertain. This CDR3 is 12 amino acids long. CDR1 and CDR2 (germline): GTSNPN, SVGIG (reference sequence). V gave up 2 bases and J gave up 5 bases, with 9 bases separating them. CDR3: CAWSPGLYGYTF. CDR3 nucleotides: TGTGCCTGGAGTCCAGGACTATATGGCTACACCTTC.

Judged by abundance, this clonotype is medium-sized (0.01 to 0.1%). In DNA form, the CDR3 reads TGTGCCACACGGACAGGGGGGGTCGACGAGCAGTACTTC. Translating gives CATRTGGVDEQYF. The J gene is TRBJ2-7, the V gene TRBV6-2 or TRBV6-3, with 10 nucleotides matching TRBD1. The germline CDR1 and CDR2 sequences are MNHEY and SVGEGT. With 10 bases clipped from V and 5 bases from J, the junction kept 8 bases outside the gene matches. The CDR3 runs to 13 residues.

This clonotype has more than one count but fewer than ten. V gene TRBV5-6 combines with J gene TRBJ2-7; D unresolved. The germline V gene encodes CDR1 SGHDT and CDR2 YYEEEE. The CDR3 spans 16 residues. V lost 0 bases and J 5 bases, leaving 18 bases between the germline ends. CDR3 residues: CASSLVSSTAKHEQYF. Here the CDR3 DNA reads TGTGCCAGCAGCTTGGTCTCCTCCACGGCAAAGCACGAGCAGTACTTC.

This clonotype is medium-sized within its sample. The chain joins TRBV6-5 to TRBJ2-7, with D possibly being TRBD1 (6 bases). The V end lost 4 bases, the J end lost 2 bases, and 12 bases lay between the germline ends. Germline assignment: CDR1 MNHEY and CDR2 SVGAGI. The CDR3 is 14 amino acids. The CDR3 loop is CASSSDRLTYEQYF. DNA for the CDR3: TGTGCCAGCAGTTCAGACAGGTTAACCTACGAGCAGTACTTC.

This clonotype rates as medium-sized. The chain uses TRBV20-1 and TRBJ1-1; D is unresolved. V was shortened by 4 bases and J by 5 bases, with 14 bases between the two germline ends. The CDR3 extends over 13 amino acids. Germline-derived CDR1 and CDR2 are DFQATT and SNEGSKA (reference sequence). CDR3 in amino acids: CSATEGGRTEAFF. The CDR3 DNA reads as TGCAGTGCTACGGAGGGTGGGAGGACTGAAGCTTTCTTT.

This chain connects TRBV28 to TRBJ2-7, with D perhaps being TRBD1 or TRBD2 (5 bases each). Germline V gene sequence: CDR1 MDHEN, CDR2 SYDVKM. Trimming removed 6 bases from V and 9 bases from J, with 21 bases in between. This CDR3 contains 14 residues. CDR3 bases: TGTGCCAGCAGGTCGGGACGGAGGCTACGAGGGCAGTACTTC. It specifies CASRSGRRLRGQYF.

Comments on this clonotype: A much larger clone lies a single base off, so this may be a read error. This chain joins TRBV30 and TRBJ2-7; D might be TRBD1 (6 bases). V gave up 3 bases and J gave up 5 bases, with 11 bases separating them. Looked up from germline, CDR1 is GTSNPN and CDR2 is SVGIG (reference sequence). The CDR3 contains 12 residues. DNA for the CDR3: TGTGCCTGGAGCCCGTACAGGGACGAGCAGTACTTC. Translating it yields CAWSPYRDEQYF.

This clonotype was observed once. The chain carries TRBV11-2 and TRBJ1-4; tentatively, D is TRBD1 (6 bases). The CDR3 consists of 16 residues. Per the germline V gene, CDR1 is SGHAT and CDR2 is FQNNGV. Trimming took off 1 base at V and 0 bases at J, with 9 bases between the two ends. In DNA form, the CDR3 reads TGTGCCAGCAGCTTAGCCAGACAGGCAACTAATGAAAAACTGTTTTTT. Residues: CASSLARQATNEKLFF.

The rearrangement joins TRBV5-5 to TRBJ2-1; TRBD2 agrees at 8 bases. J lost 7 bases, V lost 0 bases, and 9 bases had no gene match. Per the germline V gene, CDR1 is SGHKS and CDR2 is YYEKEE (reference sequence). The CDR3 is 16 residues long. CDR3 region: CASSLAVAGGVNEQFF. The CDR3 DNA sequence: TGTGCCAGCAGCTTGGCGGTCGCGGGAGGAGTGAATGAGCAGTTCTTC.

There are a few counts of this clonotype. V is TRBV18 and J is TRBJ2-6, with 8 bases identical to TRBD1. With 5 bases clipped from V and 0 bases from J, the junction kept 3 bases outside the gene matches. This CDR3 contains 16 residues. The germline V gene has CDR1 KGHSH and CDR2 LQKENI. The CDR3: CASSFGQGSGANVLTF. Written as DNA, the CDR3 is TGTGCCAGCTCATTTGGACAGGGCTCTGGGGCCAACGTCCTGACTTTC. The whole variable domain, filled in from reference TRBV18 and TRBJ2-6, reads NAGVMQNPRHLVRRRGQEARLRCSPMKGHSHVYWYRQLPEEGLKFMVYLQKENIIDESGMPKERFSAEFPKEGPSILRIQQVVRGDSAAYFCASSFGQGSGANVLTFGAGSRLTVL.

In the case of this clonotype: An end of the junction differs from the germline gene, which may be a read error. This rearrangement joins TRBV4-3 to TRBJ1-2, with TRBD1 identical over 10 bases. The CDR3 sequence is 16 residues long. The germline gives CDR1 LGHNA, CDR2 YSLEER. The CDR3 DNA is TGTGCCAGCAGCCCTAAAGGAGGGGACAGGGGTTATGGCTACACCTTC. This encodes CASSPKGGDRGYGYTF.

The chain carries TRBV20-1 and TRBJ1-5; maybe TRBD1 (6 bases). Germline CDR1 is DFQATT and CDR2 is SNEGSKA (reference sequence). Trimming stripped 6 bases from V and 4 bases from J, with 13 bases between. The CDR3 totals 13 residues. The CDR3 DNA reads TGCAGTGCCGTGACAGGCCCGAATCAGCCCCAGCATTTT. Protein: CSAVTGPNQPQHF.

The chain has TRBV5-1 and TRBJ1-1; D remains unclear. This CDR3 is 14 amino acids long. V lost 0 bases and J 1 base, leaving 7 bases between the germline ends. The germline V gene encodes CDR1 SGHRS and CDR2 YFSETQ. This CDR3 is CASSLEETNTEAFF. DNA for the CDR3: TGCGCCAGCAGCTTGGAGGAGACGAACACTGAAGCTTTCTTT.